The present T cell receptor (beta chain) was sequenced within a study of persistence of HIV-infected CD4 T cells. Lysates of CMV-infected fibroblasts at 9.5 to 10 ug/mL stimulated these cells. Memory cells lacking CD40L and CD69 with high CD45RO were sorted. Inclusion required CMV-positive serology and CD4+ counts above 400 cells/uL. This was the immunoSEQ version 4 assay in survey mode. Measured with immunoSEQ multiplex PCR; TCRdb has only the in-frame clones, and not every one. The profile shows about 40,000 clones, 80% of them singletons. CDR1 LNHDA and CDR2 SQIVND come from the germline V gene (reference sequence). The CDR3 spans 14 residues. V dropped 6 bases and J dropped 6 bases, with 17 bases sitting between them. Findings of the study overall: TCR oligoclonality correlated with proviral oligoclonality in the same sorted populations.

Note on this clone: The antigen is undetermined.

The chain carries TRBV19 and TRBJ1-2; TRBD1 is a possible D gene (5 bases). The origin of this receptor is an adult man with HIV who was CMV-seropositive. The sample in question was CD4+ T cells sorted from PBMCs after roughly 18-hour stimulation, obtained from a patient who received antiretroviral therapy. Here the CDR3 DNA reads TGTGCCAGTAGCACAGGTTTTGGCGTTAATGGCTACACCTTC. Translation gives CASSTGFGVNGYTF.